This T cell receptor beta chain stems from a study of cytomegalovirus exposure and HLA in healthy donors. Unmatched junction bases numbered 6, after V lost 6 bases and J lost 5 bases. The germline CDR1 and CDR2 sequences are MDHEN and SYDVKM. This CDR3 region has 14 residues. The protocol was immunoSEQ multiplex PCR, while the TCRdb copy is restricted to in-frame clones and leaves out a portion. The sample lists around 350,000 clones; around 86% were seen once. This clone has only one observation. Antigen unknown. Notes on the study in general: Later, an analysis found that TCR clusters from the first cohort tended to co-occur in the 120 or so validation repertoires. Testing in vitro showed a few CMV-associated chains specific for CMV antigens.

This TCR derives from a woman between 18 and 29 years old in good health and CMV-seronegative. The specimen was PBMCs. The chain employs TRBV28 and TRBJ1-5; the match to TRBD1 covers 8 bases. The CDR3 DNA follows: TGTGCCAGCAGGCTCCAGGGGGCCGATCAGCCCCAGCATTTT. As protein: CASRLQGADQPQHF.